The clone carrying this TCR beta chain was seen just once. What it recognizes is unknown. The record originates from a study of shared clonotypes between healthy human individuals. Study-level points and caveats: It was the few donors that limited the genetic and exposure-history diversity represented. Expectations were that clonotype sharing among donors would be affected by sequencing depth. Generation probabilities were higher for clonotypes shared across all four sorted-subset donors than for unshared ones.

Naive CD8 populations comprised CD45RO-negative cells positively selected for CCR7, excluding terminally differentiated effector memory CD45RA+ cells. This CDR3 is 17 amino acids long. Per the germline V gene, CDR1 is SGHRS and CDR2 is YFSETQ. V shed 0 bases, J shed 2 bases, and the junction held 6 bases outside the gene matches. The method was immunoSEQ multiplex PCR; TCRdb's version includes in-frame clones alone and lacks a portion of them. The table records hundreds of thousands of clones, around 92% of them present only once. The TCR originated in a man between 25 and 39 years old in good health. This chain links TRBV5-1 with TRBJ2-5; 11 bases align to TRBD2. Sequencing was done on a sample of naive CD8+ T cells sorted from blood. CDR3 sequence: CASSLALSGREQETQYF. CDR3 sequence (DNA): TGCGCCAGCAGCTTGGCCCTTAGCGGGAGGGAGCAAGAGACCCAGTACTTC.